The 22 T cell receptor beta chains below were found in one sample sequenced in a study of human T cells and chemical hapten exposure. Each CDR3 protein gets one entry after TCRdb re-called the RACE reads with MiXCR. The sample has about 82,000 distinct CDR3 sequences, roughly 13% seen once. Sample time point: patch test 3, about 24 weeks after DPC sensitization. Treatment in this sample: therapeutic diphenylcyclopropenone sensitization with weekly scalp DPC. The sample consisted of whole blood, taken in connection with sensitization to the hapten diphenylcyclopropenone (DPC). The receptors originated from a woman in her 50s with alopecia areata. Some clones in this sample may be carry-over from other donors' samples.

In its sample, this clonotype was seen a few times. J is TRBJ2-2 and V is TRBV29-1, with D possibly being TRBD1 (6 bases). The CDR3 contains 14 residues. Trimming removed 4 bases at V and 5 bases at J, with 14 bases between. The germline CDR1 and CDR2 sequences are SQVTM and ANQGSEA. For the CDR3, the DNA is TGCAGCGTTGGTACACAGGGCGATACCGGGGAGCTGTTTTTT. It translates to CSVGTQGDTGELFF.

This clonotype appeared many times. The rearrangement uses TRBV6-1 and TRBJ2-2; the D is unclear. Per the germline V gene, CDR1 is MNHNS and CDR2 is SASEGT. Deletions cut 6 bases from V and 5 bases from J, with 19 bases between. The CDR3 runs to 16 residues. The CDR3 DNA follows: TGTGCCAGCAGCTGGTTGAGAGGTGCCCGGACCGGGGAGCTGTTTTTT. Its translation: CASSWLRGARTGELFF.

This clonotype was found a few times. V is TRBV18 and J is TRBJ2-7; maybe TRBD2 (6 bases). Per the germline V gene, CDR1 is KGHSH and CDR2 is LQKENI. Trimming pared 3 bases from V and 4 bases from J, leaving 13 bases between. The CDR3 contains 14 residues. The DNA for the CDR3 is TGTGCCAGCTCACCTTTGGGGGGTTATTACGAGCAGTACTTC. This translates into CASSPLGGYYEQYF.

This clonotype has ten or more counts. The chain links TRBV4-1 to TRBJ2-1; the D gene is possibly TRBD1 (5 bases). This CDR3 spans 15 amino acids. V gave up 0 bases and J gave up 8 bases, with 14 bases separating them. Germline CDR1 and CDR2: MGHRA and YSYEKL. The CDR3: CASSQDEQGWDEQFF. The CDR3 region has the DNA TGCGCCAGCAGCCAAGATGAGCAGGGATGGGATGAGCAGTTCTTC.

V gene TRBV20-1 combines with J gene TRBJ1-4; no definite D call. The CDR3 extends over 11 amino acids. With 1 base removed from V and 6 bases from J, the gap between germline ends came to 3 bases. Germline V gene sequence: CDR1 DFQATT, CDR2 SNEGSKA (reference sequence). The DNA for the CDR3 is TGCAGTGCTAGAGCTCATGAAAAACTGTTTTTT. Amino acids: CSARAHEKLFF.

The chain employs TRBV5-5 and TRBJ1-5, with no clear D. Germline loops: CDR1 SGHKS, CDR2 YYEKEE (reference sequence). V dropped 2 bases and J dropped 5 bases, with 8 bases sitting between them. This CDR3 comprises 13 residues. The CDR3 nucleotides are TGTGCCAGCAGCTTTAGTAAGGATCAGCCCCAGCATTTT. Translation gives CASSFSKDQPQHF.

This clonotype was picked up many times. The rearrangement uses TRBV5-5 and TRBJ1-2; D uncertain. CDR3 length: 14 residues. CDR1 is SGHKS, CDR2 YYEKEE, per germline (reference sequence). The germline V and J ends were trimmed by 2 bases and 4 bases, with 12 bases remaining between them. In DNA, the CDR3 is TGTGCCAGCAGCTTTTCATTGGAGGTCTATGGCTACACCTTC. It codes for CASSFSLEVYGYTF.

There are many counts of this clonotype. The CDR3 DNA reads TGTGCCACCAGGGGTAGCAATCAGCCCCAGCATTTT. Protein product: CATRGSNQPQHF. This sequence joins TRBV15 and TRBJ1-5; D gene uncertain. The germline V and J ends were trimmed by 6 bases and 0 bases, with 3 bases remaining between them. The V gene's germline CDR1 is LNHNV and CDR2 YYDKDF (reference sequence). The CDR3 has 12 residues.

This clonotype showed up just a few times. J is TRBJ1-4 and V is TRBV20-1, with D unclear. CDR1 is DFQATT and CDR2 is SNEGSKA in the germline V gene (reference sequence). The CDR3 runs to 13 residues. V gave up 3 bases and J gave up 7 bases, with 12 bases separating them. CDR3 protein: CSASSGIGEKLFF. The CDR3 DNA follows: TGCAGTGCTAGTTCGGGGATTGGTGAAAAACTGTTTTTT.

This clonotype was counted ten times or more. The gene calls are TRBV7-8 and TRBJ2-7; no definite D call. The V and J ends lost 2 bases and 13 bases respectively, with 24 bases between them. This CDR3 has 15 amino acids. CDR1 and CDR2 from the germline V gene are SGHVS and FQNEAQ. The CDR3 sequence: CASSLIVPETRPLYF. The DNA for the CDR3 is TGTGCCAGCAGCTTAATTGTCCCCGAGACAAGGCCCCTTTACTTC.

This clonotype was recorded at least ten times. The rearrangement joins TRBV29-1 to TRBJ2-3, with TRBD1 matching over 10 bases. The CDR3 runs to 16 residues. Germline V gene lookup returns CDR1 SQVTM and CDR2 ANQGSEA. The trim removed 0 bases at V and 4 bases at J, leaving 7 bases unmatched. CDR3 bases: TGCAGCGTTGAAGATAGGTGGACAGGGGGGGCAGATACGCAGTATTTT. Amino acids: CSVEDRWTGGADTQYF.

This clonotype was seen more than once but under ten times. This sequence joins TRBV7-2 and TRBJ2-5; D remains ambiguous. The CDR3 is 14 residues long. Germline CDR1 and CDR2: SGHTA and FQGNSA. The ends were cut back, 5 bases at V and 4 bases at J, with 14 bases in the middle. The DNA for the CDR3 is TGTGCCAGCAGCCAAAGGTTTTTGGGAGAGACCCAGTACTTC. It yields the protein CASSQRFLGETQYF.

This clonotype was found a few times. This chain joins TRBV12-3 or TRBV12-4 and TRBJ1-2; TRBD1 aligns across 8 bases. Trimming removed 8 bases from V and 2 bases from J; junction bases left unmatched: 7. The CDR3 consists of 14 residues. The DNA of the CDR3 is TGTGCCAGCCGAGAGACAGGGGAGAACTATGGCTACACCTTC. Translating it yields CASRETGENYGYTF.

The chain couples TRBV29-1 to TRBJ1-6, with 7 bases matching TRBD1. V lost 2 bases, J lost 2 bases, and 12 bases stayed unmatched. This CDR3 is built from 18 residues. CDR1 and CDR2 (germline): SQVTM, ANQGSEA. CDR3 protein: CSVEIGSDRVTYNSPLHF. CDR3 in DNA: TGCAGCGTTGAAATCGGGTCTGACAGGGTTACCTATAATTCACCCCTCCACTTT.

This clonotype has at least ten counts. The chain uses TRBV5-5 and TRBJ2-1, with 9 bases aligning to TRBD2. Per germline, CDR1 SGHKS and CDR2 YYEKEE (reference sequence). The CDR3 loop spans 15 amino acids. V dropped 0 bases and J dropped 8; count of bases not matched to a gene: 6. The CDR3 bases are TGTGCCAGCAGCTTGGTAGCGGGAGTAGGGGATGAGCAGTTCTTC. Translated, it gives CASSLVAGVGDEQFF.

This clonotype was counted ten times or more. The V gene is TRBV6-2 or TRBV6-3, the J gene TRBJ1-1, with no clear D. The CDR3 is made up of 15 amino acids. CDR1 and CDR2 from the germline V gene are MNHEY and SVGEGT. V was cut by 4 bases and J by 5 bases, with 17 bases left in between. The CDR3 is CASSSRPIRRTEAFF. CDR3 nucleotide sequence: TGTGCCAGCAGTTCTCGTCCTATTAGGCGGACTGAAGCTTTCTTT.

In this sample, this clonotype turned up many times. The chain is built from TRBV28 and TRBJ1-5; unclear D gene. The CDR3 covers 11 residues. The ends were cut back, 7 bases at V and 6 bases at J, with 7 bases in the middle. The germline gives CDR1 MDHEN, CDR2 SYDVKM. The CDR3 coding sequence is TGTGCCAGCAATGTTCGTCAGCCCCAGCATTTT. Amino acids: CASNVRQPQHF.

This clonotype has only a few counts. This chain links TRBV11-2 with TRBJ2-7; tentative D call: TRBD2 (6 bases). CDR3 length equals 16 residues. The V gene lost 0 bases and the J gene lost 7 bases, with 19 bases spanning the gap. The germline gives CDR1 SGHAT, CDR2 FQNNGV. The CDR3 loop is CASSLEFWDSSREQYF. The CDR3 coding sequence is TGTGCCAGCAGCTTAGAGTTTTGGGACTCCTCTCGGGAGCAGTACTTC.

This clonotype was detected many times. CDR3 loop: CASSLDATGGKETQYF. Here the CDR3 DNA reads TGTGCCAGCAGTCTCGATGCGACAGGGGGCAAAGAGACCCAGTACTTC. The V and J genes are TRBV2 and TRBJ2-5, with 10 nucleotides matching TRBD1. The CDR3 extends over 16 amino acids. V was pared by 5 bases and J by 3 bases, with 9 bases of the junction left unmatched. In germline, CDR1 is SNHLY, CDR2 FYNNEI.

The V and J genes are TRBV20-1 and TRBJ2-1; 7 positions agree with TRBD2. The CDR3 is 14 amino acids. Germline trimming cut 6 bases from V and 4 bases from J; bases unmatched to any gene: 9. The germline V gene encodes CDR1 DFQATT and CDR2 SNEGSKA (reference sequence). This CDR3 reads CSAQVAGAYNEQFF. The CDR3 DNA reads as TGCAGTGCCCAAGTGGCGGGAGCTTACAATGAGCAGTTCTTC.

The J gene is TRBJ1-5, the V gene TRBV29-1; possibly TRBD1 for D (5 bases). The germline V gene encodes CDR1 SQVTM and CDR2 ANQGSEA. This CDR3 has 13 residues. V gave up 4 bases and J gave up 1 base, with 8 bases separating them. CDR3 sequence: CSVGDESNQPQHF. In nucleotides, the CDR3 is TGCAGCGTTGGGGACGAGAGCAATCAGCCCCAGCATTTT.

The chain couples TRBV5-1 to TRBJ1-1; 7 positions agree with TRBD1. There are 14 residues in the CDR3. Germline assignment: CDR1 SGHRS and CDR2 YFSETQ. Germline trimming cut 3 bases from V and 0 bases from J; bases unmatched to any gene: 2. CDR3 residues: CASSSGQMNTEAFF. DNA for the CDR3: TGCGCCAGCAGCTCGGGACAGATGAACACTGAAGCTTTCTTT.